A selection of T cell receptor beta chains follows, all from one sample in a study of blood T cells in healthy people across ages. From the 5' RACE reads, TCRdb called clonotypes with MiXCR, one entry per CDR3 protein. This sample yields around 500,000 distinct CDR3 sequences, of which about 27% are seen a single time; 3.6% belongs to the top ten. The data also belong to a second study, concerning T cells of mothers and their children.

Sequences were obtained from blood. These TCRs come from a boy between 2 and 15 years old in good health. CDR3s leave out the opening cysteine and the closing phenylalanine or tryptophan.

13,TRBV7-8,TRBJ2-7,ASSGGIDSTYEQY
12,TRBV5-6,TRBJ1-2,ASSRWGVGYGYT
14,TRBV5-1,TRBJ1-2,ASSLESAAANYGYT
13,TRBV2,TRBJ1-4,ASSDPGFGSEKLF
14,TRBV7-9,TRBJ1-5,ASSPGGDPSNQPQH
12,TRBV6-5,TRBJ1-2,ASSYSRTAYGYT
13,TRBV7-2,TRBJ2-1,ASSSLAGRYNEQF
12,TRBV27,TRBJ2-1,ASSLRSSLNEQF
13,TRBV3-1,TRBJ2-5,ASSPGTSGSETQY
11,TRBV20-1,TRBJ1-5,SAMAASNQPQH
8,TRBV6-5,TRBJ1-2,ASTPIGYT
13,TRBV7-2,TRBJ2-5,ASSPIAGEEETQY
14,TRBV3-1,TRBJ2-6,ASSQASISGANVLT
12,TRBV11-2,TRBJ1-1,ASSRDPRSTEAF
12,TRBV5-1,TRBJ1-2,ASSLDGSDYGYT
13,TRBV7-9,TRBJ2-7,ASSPLVAGKHEQY
10,TRBV14,TRBJ2-4,ASSQGVNIQY
13,TRBV27,TRBJ2-3,ASSLSRVGTDTQY
14,TRBV7-2,TRBJ2-7,ASSLDKLRSTYEQY
15,TRBV20-1,TRBJ2-7,SAREGLTSGSFYEQY
11,TRBV6-6,TRBJ1-2,ASSYRDTGGYT
10,TRBV3-1,TRBJ2-7,ASSQDISRQY
12,TRBV9,TRBJ2-4,ASSVDGAKNIQY
16,TRBV9,TRBJ2-3,ASSGGLAGVLGTDTQY
12,TRBV24-1,TRBJ2-2,ATSAGQFTGELF
11,TRBV29-1,TRBJ1-2,SAKSRGNYGYT
14,TRBV30,TRBJ2-7,AWSRFSPSALYEQY
12,TRBV7-9,TRBJ1-1,ASSASDRIAEAF
11,TRBV12-3/TRBV12-4,TRBJ1-3,ASSPGARNTIY
15,TRBV2,TRBJ2-6,ASSPGTGHSGANVLT
12,TRBV9,TRBJ1-2,ASSAHRGLYGYT
11,TRBV20-1,TRBJ2-3,SAHRGGTDTQY
13,TRBV12-3/TRBV12-4,TRBJ2-5,ASSLDTGIQETQY
13,TRBV2,TRBJ1-4,ASRGTGKIDEKLF
10,TRBV6-6,TRBJ1-1,ASSSEAAEAF
13,TRBV5-1,TRBJ2-1,ASSLGLTGVDEQF
14,TRBV6-1,TRBJ2-3,ASRTRREAPGGAQY
12,TRBV11-2,TRBJ2-7,ASSLGAKGYEQY
15,TRBV12-3/TRBV12-4,TRBJ2-2,ASSLLILAGTTGELF
14,TRBV12-3/TRBV12-4,TRBJ2-7,ASSLAREGVWYEQY
12,TRBV20-1,TRBJ2-5,SARLLAGVETQY
10,TRBV29-1,TRBJ1-2,SVRLQSYGYT
12,TRBV29-1,TRBJ2-1,SHEGRSEYNEQF
13,TRBV9,TRBJ2-1,ASSVEASGGNEQF
10,TRBV20-1,TRBJ2-7,SASISPYEQY
16,TRBV14,TRBJ2-4,ASSQDWLGGVAKNIQY
10,TRBV6-2/TRBV6-3,TRBJ2-2,ASSKRVGELF
11,TRBV29-1,TRBJ2-1,SSGGRAYNEQF
13,TRBV4-1,TRBJ2-5,ASSQTGLTRETQY
12,TRBV10-3,TRBJ2-7,AIQPGSVAYEQY
12,TRBV10-3,TRBJ2-2,AISGRPNTGELF
11,TRBV29-1,TRBJ1-3,SVVDRSYNTIY
9,TRBV7-9,TRBJ1-1,ASSPLGEAF
12,TRBV6-6,TRBJ1-3,ASSYGIKKNTIY
13,TRBV6-5,TRBJ1-6,ASSYSTSAGSPLH
12,TRBV13,TRBJ2-7,ASSLLGALGEQY
12,TRBV5-6,TRBJ1-4,ASSSAGDPEQLF
11,TRBV18,TRBJ1-1,ASSPKGRTEAF
13,TRBV7-3,.,ASSLTSGSSDEQF
15,TRBV25-1,TRBJ2-1,ASSHQYSGGRGNEQF